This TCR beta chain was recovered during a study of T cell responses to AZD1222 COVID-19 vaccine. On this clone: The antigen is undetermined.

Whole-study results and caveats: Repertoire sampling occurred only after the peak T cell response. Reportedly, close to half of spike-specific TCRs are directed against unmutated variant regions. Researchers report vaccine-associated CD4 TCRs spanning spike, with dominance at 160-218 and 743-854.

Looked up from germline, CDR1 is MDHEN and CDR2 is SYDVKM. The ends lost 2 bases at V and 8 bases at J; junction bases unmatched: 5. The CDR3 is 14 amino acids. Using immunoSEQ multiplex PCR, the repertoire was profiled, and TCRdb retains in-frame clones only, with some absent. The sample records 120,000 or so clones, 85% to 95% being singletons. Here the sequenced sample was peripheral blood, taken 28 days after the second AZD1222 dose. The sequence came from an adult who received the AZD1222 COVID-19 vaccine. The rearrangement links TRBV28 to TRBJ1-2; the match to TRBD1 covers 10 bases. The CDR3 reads CASSLADRGQGYTF. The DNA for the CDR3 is TGTGCCAGCAGTTTAGCAGACAGGGGGCAAGGCTACACCTTC.